This T cell receptor (beta chain) was captured in a study of CD8 T cells in Susac syndrome. In blood CD8+ and CD4+ T cells, TCR beta underwent sequencing. The multiple sclerosis control group consisted of treatment-naive patients whose relapsing-remitting disease, which was either stable or active, fulfilled revised McDonald criteria. Negative isolation yielded CD8+ and CD4+ T cells; FACS enriched TEMRA cells. Random hexamers served to reverse transcribe roughly 0.5 to 1 ug RNA. With immunoSEQ multiplex PCR, TCR beta CDR3 was amplified across 54 Vbeta and 13 Jbeta. TCRdb reprocessed the immunoSEQ multiplex PCR reads via MiXCR and lists one record per CDR3 protein. This sample yields some 160,000 distinct CDR3 sequences, of which approximately 96% are seen a single time; 0.15% to 0.2% belongs to the top ten. The germline CDR1 and CDR2 sequences are SGDLS and YYNGEE. This CDR3 region has 16 residues. V shed 6 bases and J shed 4 bases, with 22 bases lying between them.

The source material was CD8+ T cells from PBMCs. This receptor was obtained from a human donor with multiple sclerosis. The chain employs TRBV9 and TRBJ1-2; D gene uncertain. In nucleotides, the CDR3 is TGTGCCAGCAACGGGCGGAGAGGGTTTGGTCCCTATGGCTACACCTTC. Translating gives CASNGRRGFGPYGYTF.